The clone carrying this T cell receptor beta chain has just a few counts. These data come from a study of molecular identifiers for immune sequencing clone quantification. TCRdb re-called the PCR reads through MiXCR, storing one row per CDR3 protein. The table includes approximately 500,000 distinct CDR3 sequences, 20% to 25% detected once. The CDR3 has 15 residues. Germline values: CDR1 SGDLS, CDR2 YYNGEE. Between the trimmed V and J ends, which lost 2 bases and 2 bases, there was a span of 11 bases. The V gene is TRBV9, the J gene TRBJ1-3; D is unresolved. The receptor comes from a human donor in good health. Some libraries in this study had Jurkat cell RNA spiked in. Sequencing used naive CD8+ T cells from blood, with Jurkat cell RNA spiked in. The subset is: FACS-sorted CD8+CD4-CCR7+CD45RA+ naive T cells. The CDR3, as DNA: TGTGCCAGCAGCGTTGGAGCAGGCCCTGGAAACACCATATATTTT. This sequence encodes CASSVGAGPGNTIYF.